The T cell receptor beta chain described here comes from a study of response to subunit inactivated influenza vaccine. Each CDR3 protein is one row after TCRdb ran MiXCR on the RT-PCR reads. This sample has about 540,000 distinct CDR3 sequences, with under 30% found just once. This clonotype was detected a few times. This sample was shared with a second study, whose subject was T cells expressing NK-cell markers. That investigation notes: TCR beta cDNA was generated via 5'RACE template switching incorporating UMIs.

Material: CD4+ T cells sorted from PBMCs, obtained 11 to 12 days after vaccination. This clonotype was obtained from a man between 45 and 60 years old who received an inactivated influenza vaccine.

This chain's CDR3 is CASSLRWSYEQYF. The CDR3 DNA reads as TGTGCCAGCAGTTTAAGGTGGAGTTACGAGCAGTACTTC. This rearrangement joins TRBV27 to TRBJ2-7, with D unresolved. The germline V gene encodes CDR1 MNHEY and CDR2 SMNVEV (reference sequence). The CDR3 has 13 residues. The V and J ends lost 2 bases and 4 bases respectively, with 9 bases between them.